This T cell receptor (beta chain) was captured in a study of tumor and adjacent non-tumor tissue in lung cancer. Study at large: The patients, 10 or so men and four to six women, were about 31 to 76 with stage I to III disease.

Notes on this clonotype: The target antigen is unknown. A junction boundary mismatches the germline segment, possibly from a read error.

Study-level results: Tumor repertoires had a smaller top 100 clone share than normal lung.

Three rounds of nested PCR, following a modified ARM-PCR protocol, produced the TCRbeta library. TCRdb ran MiXCR on the multiplex PCR reads and lists one entry per CDR3 protein. This sample has some 100,000 distinct CDR3 sequences, with about 61% found just once. The template was RNA from unsorted bulk tissue. More than 3 cm separated this lung sample from the edge of the tumor. This CDR3 has 14 residues. Germline loops: CDR1 MGHRA, CDR2 YSYEKL. Sequencing was done on a sample of distant non-tumor lung tissue. This TCR was sampled from a man aged 55 to 70 with non-small cell lung cancer. The chain combines TRBV4-1 with TRBJ1-2; D gene unclear. Here the CDR3 reads CASNQDGRIYGYTF. The CDR3, as DNA: TGCGCCAGCAACCAAGATGGCAGGATATATGGCTACACCTTC.